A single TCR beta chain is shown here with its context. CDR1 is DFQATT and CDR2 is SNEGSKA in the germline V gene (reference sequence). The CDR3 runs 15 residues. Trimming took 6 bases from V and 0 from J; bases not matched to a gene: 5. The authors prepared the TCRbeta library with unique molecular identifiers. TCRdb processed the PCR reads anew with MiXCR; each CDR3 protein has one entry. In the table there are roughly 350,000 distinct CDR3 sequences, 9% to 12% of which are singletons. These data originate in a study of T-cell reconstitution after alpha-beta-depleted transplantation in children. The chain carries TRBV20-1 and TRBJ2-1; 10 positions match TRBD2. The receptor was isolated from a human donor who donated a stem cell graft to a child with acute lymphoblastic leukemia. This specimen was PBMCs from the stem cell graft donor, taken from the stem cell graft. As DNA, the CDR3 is TGCAGTGCGGGTACTAGCGGGATCTCCTACAATGAGCAGTTCTTC. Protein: CSAGTSGISYNEQFF.